The 21 T cell receptor beta chains listed next were all sequenced from one sample in a study of T cell responses to AZD1222 COVID-19 vaccine. Assay used: immunoSEQ multiplex PCR; TCRdb lists only in-frame clones, some missing. The profile shows 75,000 to 95,000 clones, approximately 88% of them singletons. This sample comprised peripheral blood, obtained 28 days after the second dose of the MenACWY control vaccine. All receptors come from an adult who received the MenACWY meningococcal vaccine as a control.

The J gene is TRBJ1-1, the V gene TRBV24-1, with TRBD1 matching 8 bases. Germline V gene sequence: CDR1 KGHDR, CDR2 SFDVKD. The ends lost 3 bases at V and 10 bases at J; junction bases unmatched: 9. The CDR3 is 14 residues long. DNA of the CDR3: TGTGCCACCAGTGATCCCTTCAGGGGGCAGGGAGCTTTCTTT. Translated: CATSDPFRGQGAFF.

This sequence joins TRBV27 and TRBJ2-2; D gene uncertain. Trimming cost V 5 bases and J 5 bases, with 6 bases left between them. Germline V lookup: CDR1 MNHEY, CDR2 SMNVEV (reference sequence). This CDR3 is built from 12 residues. The CDR3 coding sequence is TGTGCCAGCAGTCCACTTACCGGGGAGCTGTTTTTT. It yields the protein CASSPLTGELFF.

J is TRBJ1-5 and V is TRBV2; D call uncertain. The CDR3 extends over 13 amino acids. The V gene lost 8 bases and the J gene lost 4 bases, with 12 bases spanning the gap. The germline gives CDR1 SNHLY, CDR2 FYNNEI. This CDR3 reads CASGRHRNQPQHF. The CDR3 DNA follows: TGTGCCAGCGGGCGGCACAGAAATCAGCCCCAGCATTTT.

The rearrangement uses TRBV21-1 and TRBJ2-7. TRBV21-1 is reported as a pseudogene. The CDR3 is 17 amino acids. CDR3 in DNA: TGTGCCAGCAGCAAAAGGCCCCAGGGAGTCCATTCCTACGAGCAGTACTTC. This translates into CASSKRPQGVHSYEQYF.

The chain has TRBV7-9 and TRBJ1-4, with no clear D. The ends were cut back, 1 base at V and 13 bases at J, with 10 bases in the middle. Germline CDR1 is SEHNR and CDR2 is FQNEAQ (reference sequence). This CDR3 is built from 12 residues. CDR3 protein: CASSLDEGRLFF. In DNA, the CDR3 is TGTGCCAGCAGCTTAGACGAGGGTAGACTGTTTTTT.

The chain uses TRBV29-1 and TRBJ2-5; D may be TRBD1 or TRBD2 (5 bases each). CDR1 and CDR2 from the germline V gene are SQVTM and ANQGSEA. There are 12 residues in the CDR3. The V and J ends lost 7 bases and 1 base respectively, with 10 bases between them. The DNA of the CDR3 is TGCAGCGCCGAGGGGTCCCAAGAGACCCAGTACTTC. Amino acid sequence: CSAEGSQETQYF. The variable domain in full, completed from reference TRBV29-1 and TRBJ2-5, reads SAVISQKPSRDICQRGTSLTIQCQVDSQVTMMFWYRQQPGQSLTLIATANQGSEATYESGFVIDKFPISRPNLTFSTLTVSNMSPEDSSIYLCSAEGSQETQYFGPGTRLLVL.

The chain combines TRBV7-3 with TRBJ2-5, with D possibly matching TRBD2 (5 bases). The V gene's germline CDR1 is SGHTA and CDR2 FQGTGA. With 6 bases removed from V and 1 base from J, the gap between germline ends came to 12 bases. This CDR3 contains 14 residues. This CDR3 reads CASSSAGGQETQYF. The CDR3 DNA is TGTGCCAGCAGTTCGGCTGGAGGCCAAGAGACCCAGTACTTC. Filled out from reference TRBV7-3 and TRBJ2-5, the complete variable domain reads GAGVSQTPSNKVTEKGKYVELRCDPISGHTALYWYRQSLGQGPEFLIYFQGTGAADDSGLPNDRFFAVRPEGSVSTLKIQRTERGDSAVYLCASSSAGGQETQYFGPGTRLLVL.

This clone was found a few times. The chain links TRBV4-1 to TRBJ2-7, with a weak D call TRBD1 (5 bases). Looked up from germline, CDR1 is MGHRA and CDR2 is YSYEKL. V dropped 4 bases and J dropped 4 bases, with 17 bases sitting between them. The CDR3 sequence is 15 residues long. The CDR3 spells CASSPSLGRKYEQYF. The CDR3 DNA reads as TGCGCCAGCAGCCCTTCCCTGGGGCGAAAATACGAGCAGTACTTC.

The chain is built from TRBV29-1 and TRBJ1-2; possible D gene TRBD1, 6 bases. The CDR3 totals 13 residues. V dropped 4 bases and J dropped 5 bases, with 14 bases sitting between them. Germline assignment: CDR1 SQVTM and CDR2 ANQGSEA. In nucleotides, the CDR3 is TGCAGCGTTGTCAAGGGGGGTGGGTATGGCTACACCTTC. Encoded protein: CSVVKGGGYGYTF.

The genes are TRBV7-9 and TRBJ1-3; TRBD1 agrees at 7 bases. V was clipped by 5 bases and J by 4 bases; unmatched bases: 5. The CDR3 covers 14 residues. Germline-derived CDR1 and CDR2 are SEHNR and FQNEAQ (reference sequence). The CDR3 DNA reads TGTGCCAGCAGCCCAGGGGGATTGGGAAACACCATATATTTT. Amino acids: CASSPGGLGNTIYF.

This clone was seen a single time. V gene TRBV2 combines with J gene TRBJ1-6; weak D call: TRBD1 (5 bases). Germline CDR1 reads SNHLY; CDR2 reads FYNNEI. CDR3 size: 17 residues. V was clipped by 4 bases and J by 0 bases, with 13 bases between them. The CDR3 protein is CASSVQAEYSYNSPLHF. In nucleotides, the CDR3 is TGTGCCAGCAGTGTACAGGCTGAATACTCCTATAATTCACCCCTCCACTTT.

V is TRBV19 and J is TRBJ2-6; D gene unclear. V was shortened by 6 bases and J by 1 base, with 19 bases between the two germline ends. Germline loops: CDR1 LNHDA, CDR2 SQIVND (reference sequence). The CDR3 contains 18 residues. The CDR3 DNA follows: TGTGCCAGTAGCTACAGCCGAGCCTCCTCATCTGGGGCCAACGTCCTGACTTTC. Translating gives CASSYSRASSSGANVLTF.

CDR3 in DNA: TGTGCCAGCAGCCGGGGACAGGGAGGCCAGCCCCAGCATTTT. It is translated as CASSRGQGGQPQHF. This chain uses TRBV6-6 with TRBJ1-5; 9 bases fit TRBD1. Losses at the gene ends were 6 bases for V and 7 bases for J; bases not matched to a gene: 7. CDR1 MNHNY and CDR2 SVGAGI come from the germline V gene (reference sequence). This CDR3 is 14 amino acids long.

The chain combines TRBV19 with TRBJ2-3, with TRBD2 matching 8 bases. Germline V gene lookup returns CDR1 LNHDA and CDR2 SQIVND (reference sequence). This CDR3 contains 15 residues. The V and J ends lost 4 bases and 0 bases, in that order; junction bases with no gene match: 3. The CDR3 reads CASSRAGGSTDTQYF. CDR3 nucleotide sequence: TGTGCCAGTAGTAGGGCGGGGGGCAGCACAGATACGCAGTATTTT.

V gene TRBV4-1 combines with J gene TRBJ1-2; D gene uncertain. Germline loops: CDR1 MGHRA, CDR2 YSYEKL. This CDR3 contains 16 residues. The V gene lost 0 bases and the J gene lost 7 bases, with 18 bases spanning the gap. This chain's CDR3 is CASSQEIKGGSGGYTF. The CDR3 bases are TGCGCCAGCAGCCAAGAAATAAAGGGAGGGTCGGGTGGCTACACCTTC.

The chain links TRBV7-2 to TRBJ2-5; TRBD2 aligns across 10 bases. The V gene's germline CDR1 is SGHTA and CDR2 FQGNSA. Trimming took 0 bases from V and 7 from J; bases not matched to a gene: 8. The CDR3 contains 16 residues. The CDR3 region has the DNA TGTGCCAGCAGCTTAGCGCCTCAGCGGGGGGGCGGGACCCAGTACTTC. This translates into CASSLAPQRGGGTQYF. The whole variable domain, filled in from reference TRBV7-2 and TRBJ2-5, reads GAGVSQSPSNKVTEKGKDVELRCDPISGHTALYWYRQSLGQGLEFLIYFQGNSAPDKSGLPSDRFSAERTGGSVSTLTIQRTQQEDSAVYLCASSLAPQRGGGTQYFGPGTRLLVL.

This chain links TRBV30 with TRBJ1-1; 9 nucleotides line up with TRBD1. Per germline, CDR1 GTSNPN and CDR2 SVGIG (reference sequence). The CDR3 loop spans 17 amino acids. With 1 base clipped from V and 4 bases from J, the junction kept 13 bases outside the gene matches. The CDR3 DNA reads TGTGCCTGGAGTGAAACGGGACAGGGACTCGGCGGCACTGAAGCTTTCTTT. Amino acid sequence: CAWSETGQGLGGTEAFF.

The V gene is TRBV4-3, the J gene TRBJ2-2; 12 nucleotides match TRBD2. V lost 5 bases and J lost 3; bases outside the gene matches: 7. Per the germline V gene, CDR1 is LGHNA and CDR2 is YSLEER. This CDR3 has 17 residues. CDR3 in DNA: TGCGCCAGCAGCGTTGGGCTAGCGGGGGGGCACACCGGGGAGCTGTTTTTT. Protein: CASSVGLAGGHTGELFF.

The J gene is TRBJ2-1, the V gene TRBV7-2; D perhaps matches TRBD2 (6 bases). This CDR3 is 14 amino acids long. Trimming stripped 5 bases from V and 6 bases from J, with 14 bases between. From germline, CDR1 is SGHTA and CDR2 FQGNSA. CDR3 in amino acids: CASSPRREVNEQFF. In DNA form, the CDR3 reads TGTGCCAGCAGCCCCCGGAGGGAGGTCAATGAGCAGTTCTTC.

CDR3 region: CASSLDSFAAQPQHF. The CDR3 bases are TGCGCCAGCAGCTTGGACAGTTTCGCGGCCCAGCCCCAGCATTTT. This chain joins TRBV5-1 and TRBJ1-5; unclear D gene. Trimming shortened V by 0 bases and J by 7 bases, and 14 bases separated the two germline ends. The CDR3 extends over 15 amino acids. The V gene's germline CDR1 is SGHRS and CDR2 YFSETQ.

The chain links TRBV5-1 to TRBJ1-1, with TRBD1 matching over 9 bases. With 2 bases clipped from V and 2 bases from J, the junction kept 10 bases outside the gene matches. Germline V gene sequence: CDR1 SGHRS, CDR2 YFSETQ. This CDR3 is 17 amino acids long. As DNA, the CDR3 is TGCGCCAGCAGCTTTACAAGTTTGGGACAGGGAAACACTGAAGCTTTCTTT. Its protein product is CASSFTSLGQGNTEAFF.